A selection of T cell receptor beta chains follows, all from one sample in a study of shared clonotypes between healthy human individuals. Clones were sequenced by immunoSEQ multiplex PCR, and TCRdb holds only the in-frame ones, with some missing. The repertoire consists of about 980,000 clones, with about three quarters occurring once and the leading ten covering about 1.5%. Source material: memory CD4+ T cells sorted from blood. The receptors derive from a man between 18 and 35 years old in good health. CDR3s include the opening cysteine and the closing phenylalanine or tryptophan.

J gene | V gene | CDR3 protein
TRBJ2-3 | TRBV12-5 | CASVGVRGTDTQYF
TRBJ1-1 | TRBV6-6 | CASSYKGGTEAFF
TRBJ2-3 | TRBV28 | CASSSLDTDTQYF
TRBJ2-2 | TRBV7-7 | CASSLSGGRTGELFF
TRBJ2-7 | TRBV14 | CASSPWTGPTEQYF
TRBJ2-7 | TRBV4-1 | CASSQEHRGRYEQYF
TRBJ2-7 | TRBV6-1 | CASSDLITGEAYEQYF
TRBJ2-4 | TRBV19 | CASSYGQKNIQYF
TRBJ1-2 | TRBV5-1 | CASSLAPGSNYGYTF
TRBJ1-3 | TRBV28 | CASSLDNSGNTIYF
TRBJ1-1 | TRBV10-3 | CAISELTGATEAFF
TRBJ2-1 | TRBV30 | CAWSVKGLVSNEQFF
TRBJ2-3 | TRBV9 | CASSVASDTQYF
TRBJ1-2 | TRBV10-3 | CAISPGQGQNYGYTF
TRBJ2-7 | TRBV29-1 | CSVVEGLLSYEQYF
TRBJ1-4 | TRBV6-1 | CASREGAGAGKLFF
TRBJ2-7 | TRBV7-2 | CASSLEYHSLYEQYF
TRBJ1-5 | TRBV5-6 | CASSWGPDSTQPQHF
TRBJ1-5 | TRBV5-1 | CASSLESPGVSNQPQHF
TRBJ2-7 | TRBV6-5 | CASSYSPGSSYEQYF
TRBJ2-1 | TRBV2 | CASSQAGTSGNEQFF
TRBJ1-1 | TRBV19 | CASSSGPANTEAFF
TRBJ2-3 | TRBV18 | CASSPSTDTQYF
TRBJ2-7 | TRBV19 | CASSIEHGTAYEQYF
TRBJ1-6 | TRBV30 | CAWSGGTGGNSPLHF
TRBJ1-5 | TRBV4-3 | CASSQGVSASNQPQHF
TRBJ1-1 | TRBV19 | CASSIRGVTEAFF
TRBJ1-6 | TRBV19 | CASSMEVGNSPLHF
TRBJ2-2 | TRBV18 | CASSPIRTENTGELFF
TRBJ2-7 | TRBV9 | CASSVEDGPYEQYF
TRBJ1-6 | TRBV6-6 | CASSYPETNSPLHF
TRBJ1-1 | TRBV15 | CATSREDRGKTEAFF
TRBJ1-1 | TRBV4-1 | CASSQGQGFTEAFF
TRBJ1-5 | TRBV7-9 | CASSPQTDGKNQPQHF
TRBJ1-4 | TRBV19 | CASNSDDRATNEKLFF
TRBJ2-3 | TRBV10-3 | CAISDGTSTDTQYF
TRBJ2-1 | TRBV4-2 | CASSRTGNEQFF
TRBJ2-7 | TRBV28 | CASTETGLSYEQYF
TRBJ2-7 | TRBV27 | CASSLKVQGGSYEQYF
TRBJ2-1 | TRBV6-5 | CASSQGGPQFF
TRBJ1-1 | TRBV4-3 | CASSLEGGNTEAFF
TRBJ2-7 | TRBV5-6 | CASSFRLAGDLYEQYF
TRBJ1-2 | TRBV30 | CAWYQGAGGYTF
TRBJ2-2 | TRBV27 | CASKPWAGTGELFF
TRBJ2-2 | TRBV7-2 | CASSLLSGKITGELFF